The T cell receptor beta chain described here comes from a study of a mutant IDH1 vaccine in newly diagnosed glioma. Study summary: Patients were started on vaccination 4-6 weeks after radiotherapy alone, or with temozolomide cycles. Those enrolled had earlier been treated with radiotherapy, temozolomide, or both, mostly both.

Time point meaning: week 5, during vaccination. Alongside topical imiquimod, each dose of vaccine comprised 300 ug of mutant IDH1 20-mer peptide. Each astrocytoma in the donors was new, WHO grade 3 or 4, IDH1-mutant and ATRX-lost. Study conclusions and caveats: Vaccination elicited immune responses in around 92% of patients.

The germline V gene has CDR1 MNHNS and CDR2 SASEGT. This CDR3 region has 13 residues. The germline V and J ends were trimmed by 2 bases and 3 bases, with 5 bases remaining between them. Generated by immunoSEQ multiplex PCR, the TCRdb table keeps only in-frame clones and is missing some. Found here are 50,000 or so clones, around 80% of them singletons; the top ten hold less than 8%. This clone was detected once. Its antigen is unidentified. The source was PBMCs, collected from a glioma patient whose treatment included an IDH1 peptide vaccine. This receptor was taken from a woman between 45 and 65 years old with glioma. This chain connects TRBV6-1 to TRBJ1-5; D remains ambiguous. DNA for the CDR3: TGTGCCAGCAGTGAACAGGTCAATCAGCCCCAGCATTTT. Protein: CASSEQVNQPQHF.